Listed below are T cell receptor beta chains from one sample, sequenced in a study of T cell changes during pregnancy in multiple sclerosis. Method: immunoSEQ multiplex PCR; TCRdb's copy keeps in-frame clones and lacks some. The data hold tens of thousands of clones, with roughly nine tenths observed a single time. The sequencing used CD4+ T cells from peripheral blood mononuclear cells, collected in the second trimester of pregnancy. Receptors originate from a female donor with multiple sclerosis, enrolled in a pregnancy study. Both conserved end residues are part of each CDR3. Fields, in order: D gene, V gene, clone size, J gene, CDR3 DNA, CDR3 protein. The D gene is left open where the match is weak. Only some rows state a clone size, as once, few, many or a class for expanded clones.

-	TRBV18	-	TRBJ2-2	TGTGCCAGCTCACCAGCAGGGGAGAACACCGGGGAGCTGTTTTTT	CASSPAGENTGELFF
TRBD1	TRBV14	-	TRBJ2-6	TGTGCCAGCAGCCCAATAAAGAGTGCTTGGGACAGGGTTTCTTCTGGGGCCAACGTCCTGACTTTC	CASSPIKSAWDRVSSGANVLTF
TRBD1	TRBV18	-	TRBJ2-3	TGTGCCAGCTCACCAACCCCGACAGGGGCGAGCACAGATACGCAGTATTTT	CASSPTPTGASTDTQYF
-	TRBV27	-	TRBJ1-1	TGTGCCAGCAGTTTACTGACACGGGGGGCCACTGAAGCTTTCTTT	CASSLLTRGATEAFF
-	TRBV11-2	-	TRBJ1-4	TGTGCCAGCAGCTTTATACAGGGAGAAGAAAAACTGTTTTTT	CASSFIQGEEKLFF
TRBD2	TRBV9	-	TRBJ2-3	TGTGCCAGCAGCGTAGTGGGAGGGAGCCCAGATACGCAGTATTTT	CASSVVGGSPDTQYF
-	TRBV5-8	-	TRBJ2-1	TGTGCCAGCAGCCCGGGATTGGGACTGCACAATGAGCAGTTCTTC	CASSPGLGLHNEQFF
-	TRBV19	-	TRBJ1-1	TGTGCCAGTAATACAAGGGGCTGGACTGAAGCTTTCTTT	CASNTRGWTEAFF
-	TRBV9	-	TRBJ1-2	TGTGCCAGCAGCCCCGACACCAGGGTTAGGACCTATGGCTACACCTTC	CASSPDTRVRTYGYTF
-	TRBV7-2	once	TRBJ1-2	TGTGCCAGCAGCTTAGTCGTACTCAACAACTATGGCTACACCTTC	CASSLVVLNNYGYTF
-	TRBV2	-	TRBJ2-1	TGTGCCAGCAGGAGGCAGGGGGGCCATGAGCAGTTCTTC	CASRRQGGHEQFF
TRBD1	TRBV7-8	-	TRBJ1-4	TGTGCCAGCAGCTGGGACAGGACCCCTAATGAAAAACTGTTTTTT	CASSWDRTPNEKLFF
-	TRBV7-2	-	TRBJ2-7	TGTGCCAGCAGCTTAGTGGGGGGGCCTAGCTCCTACGAGCAGTACTTC	CASSLVGGPSSYEQYF
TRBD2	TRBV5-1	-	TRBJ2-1	TGCGCCAGCAGCTTGAGCGGGAGTTTGGGCAATGAGCAGTTCTTC	CASSLSGSLGNEQFF
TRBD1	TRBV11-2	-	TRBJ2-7	TGTGCCAGCACCCATTATGGGACAGGGAACTACGAGCAGTACTTC	CASTHYGTGNYEQYF
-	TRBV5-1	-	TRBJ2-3	TGCGCCAGCAGCTTGTCAGGTAGCGGTACAGATACGCAGTATTTT	CASSLSGSGTDTQYF
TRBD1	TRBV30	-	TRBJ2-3	TGTGCCCAGCGCCAGGGACAGTCTAGCACAGATACGCAGTATTTT	CAQRQGQSSTDTQYF
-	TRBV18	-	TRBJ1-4	TGTGCCAGCTCACGGGGCAGTGCGAGAAAACTGTTTTTT	CASSRGSARKLFF
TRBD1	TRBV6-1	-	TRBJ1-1	TGTGCCAGCAGGCCGGGACAGGGGGCAGTCACTGAAGCTTTCTTT	CASRPGQGAVTEAFF
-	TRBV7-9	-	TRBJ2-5	TGTGCCAGCAGCTTTCGTCAAAGGCAGGGAGGAGAGACCCAGTACTTC	CASSFRQRQGGETQYF
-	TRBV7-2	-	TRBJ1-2	TGTGCCAGCAGCTCGAGCTCCCTTGGTGGCTACACCTTC	CASSSSSLGGYTF
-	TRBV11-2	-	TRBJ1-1	TGTGCCAGCAGCTTATTTTCCAGGGGCGACACTGAAGCTTTCTTT	CASSLFSRGDTEAFF
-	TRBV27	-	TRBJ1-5	TGTGCCAGCAGCCCCCAGGGGTACATAGGGAGTCAGCCCCAGCATTTT	CASSPQGYIGSQPQHF
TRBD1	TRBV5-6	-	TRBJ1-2	TGTGCCAGCAGCACCACAGGGGGCGGCTATGGCTACACCTTC	CASSTTGGGYGYTF
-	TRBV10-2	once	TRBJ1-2	TGCGCCAGCAAACCGGGGGGGGGCCAGGAAAACTATGGCTACACCTTC	CASKPGGGQENYGYTF
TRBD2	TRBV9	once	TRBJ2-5	TGTGCCAGCAGCGTAGCAGCGGGGGGGCCGGTAGAGACCCAGTACTTC	CASSVAAGGPVETQYF
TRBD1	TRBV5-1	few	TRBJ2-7	TGCGCCAGCAGCTTGGGGACAGGGGAGGTGCAGTACTTC	CASSLGTGEVQYF
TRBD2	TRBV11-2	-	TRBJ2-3	TGTGCCAGCACCCTAGCGGGAGGGCCTGATACGCAGTATTTT	CASTLAGGPDTQYF
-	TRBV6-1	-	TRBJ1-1	TGTGCCAGCAGCGCCCTGACAGTTGCTGAAGCTTTCTTT	CASSALTVAEAFF
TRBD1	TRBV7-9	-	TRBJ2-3	TGTGCCAGCAGCTATGATCCGGGACAGGGGGCAAGGAATACGCAGTATTTT	CASSYDPGQGARNTQYF
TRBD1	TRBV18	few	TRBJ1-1	TGTGCCAGCTCATCCAGGACAGGGAGGACTGAAGCTTTCTTT	CASSSRTGRTEAFF
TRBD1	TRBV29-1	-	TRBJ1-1	TGCAGCGCCCTACTTTACAGGGGCACTGAAGCTTTCTTT	CSALLYRGTEAFF
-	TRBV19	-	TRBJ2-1	TGTGCCAGTAGTCCCGTACAGGGCCTCCCCTTGGTCTTC	CASSPVQGLPLVF
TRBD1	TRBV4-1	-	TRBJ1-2	TGCGCCAGCAGCCTCGGGACAGACACAATCTACACCTTC	CASSLGTDTIYTF
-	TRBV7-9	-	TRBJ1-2	TGTGCCAGCAGCTTAGAATGGGCGGCATCGTCGGGAGGCTACACCTTC	CASSLEWAASSGGYTF
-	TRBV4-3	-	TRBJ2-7	TGCGCCAGCAGCCTCTTTCGGGCTAGCGACGAGCAGTACTTC	CASSLFRASDEQYF
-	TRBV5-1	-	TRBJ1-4	TGCGCCAGCAGCTCGAACAGTGCAACTAATGAAAAACTGTTTTTT	CASSSNSATNEKLFF
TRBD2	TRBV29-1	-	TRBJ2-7	TGCAGCGTTGCGAGGGGCGGGGGTCGTAGCGAGCAGTACTTC	CSVARGGGRSEQYF
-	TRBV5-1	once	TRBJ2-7	TGCGCCAGCAGTTTCGGATCATCAGCTGGCTCGGGCGAGCAGTACTTC	CASSFGSSAGSGEQYF
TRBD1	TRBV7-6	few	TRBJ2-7	TGTGCCAGCAGCTTAGGGACAGGGATGGAGCACGAGCAGTACTTC	CASSLGTGMEHEQYF
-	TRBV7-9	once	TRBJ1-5	TGTGCCAGCAGCTTAGAGGGAGGCAATCAGCCCCAGCATTTT	CASSLEGGNQPQHF
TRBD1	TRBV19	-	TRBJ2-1	TGTGCCAGTAGGAAAGACGGGACAGGGGGTTTCAATGAGCAGTTCTTC	CASRKDGTGGFNEQFF
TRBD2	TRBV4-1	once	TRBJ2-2	TGCGCCAGCAGCCAGGGACTAGCGGGAGTCCTCACCGGGGAGCTGTTTTTT	CASSQGLAGVLTGELFF
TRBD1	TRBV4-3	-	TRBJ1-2	TGCGCCAGCAGCCAAGGTTTCCGGGACAGGGTCCACTTAGTTGATGGCTACACCTTC	CASSQGFRDRVHLVDGYTF
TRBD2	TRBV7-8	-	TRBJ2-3	TGTGCCAGCAGTTATGAAGCGTGGGAGGGTACCACAGATACGCAGTATTTT	CASSYEAWEGTTDTQYF
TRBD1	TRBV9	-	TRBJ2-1	TGTGCCAGCAGCGGAGACAGGGTTAGCAATGAGCAGTTCTTC	CASSGDRVSNEQFF
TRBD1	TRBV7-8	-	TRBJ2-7	TGTGCCAGCAGCTTCCGACAGGGGTACGAGCAGTACTTC	CASSFRQGYEQYF
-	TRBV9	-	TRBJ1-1	TGTGCCAGCAGCGTAGGGGCAGGGATGAACACTGAAGCTTTCTTT	CASSVGAGMNTEAFF
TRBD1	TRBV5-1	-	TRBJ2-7	TGCGCCAGCAGCCGGAGTAAGGGGACAGACCCCTACGAGCAGTACTTC	CASSRSKGTDPYEQYF
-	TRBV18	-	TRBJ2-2	TGTGCCAGCTCACTTTCCGGGACAATCAACACCGGGGAGCTGTTTTTT	CASSLSGTINTGELFF
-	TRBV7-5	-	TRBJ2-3	TGTGTCAGAAGCATTAAGGAGGGAGGGCCCGCAGATACGCAGTATTTT	CVRSIKEGGPADTQYF
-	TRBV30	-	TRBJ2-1	TGTGCCTGGAGTAAAGCTGAGCAGTTCTTC	CAWSKAEQFF
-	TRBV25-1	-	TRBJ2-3	TGTGCCAGCAGGAACTGGGCCCCCCGGACAGATACGCAGTATTTT	CASRNWAPRTDTQYF
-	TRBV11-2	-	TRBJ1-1	TGTGCCAGCAGCACCCAGGGCCTGAACACTGAAGCTTTCTTT	CASSTQGLNTEAFF
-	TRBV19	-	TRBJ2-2	TGTGCCAGTAGTATTCACAGGGACACCGGGGAGCTGTTTTTT	CASSIHRDTGELFF
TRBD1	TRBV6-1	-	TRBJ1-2	TGTGCCAGCGAACCCGGGACAGGGAACGGCTACACCTTC	CASEPGTGNGYTF
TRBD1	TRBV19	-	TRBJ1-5	TGTGCCAGTACGGAATGGATGCCGGGACAGGGGACTCAGCCCCAGCATTTT	CASTEWMPGQGTQPQHF
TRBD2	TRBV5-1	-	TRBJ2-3	TGCGCCAGCAGGCCGGGACTAGTAAGTGATACGCAGTATTTT	CASRPGLVSDTQYF
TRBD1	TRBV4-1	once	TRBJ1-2	TGCGCCAGCAGCCAAGACTGGGGACAGGGGAACTATGGCTACACCTTC	CASSQDWGQGNYGYTF
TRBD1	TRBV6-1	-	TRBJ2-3	TGTGCCAGCACCGATAACAGGGGGTGGGATACGCAGTATTTT	CASTDNRGWDTQYF